This T cell receptor (beta chain) was documented in a study of cytomegalovirus exposure and HLA in healthy donors. Regarding the study as a whole: On later analysis, the bulk of CMV-associated TCR beta chains appeared to be HLA-restricted.

This clone was found a few times. What it recognizes is unknown. One end of the junction varies from germline; a read error may be responsible. Amplification used 60 Vbeta primers and 13 Jbeta primers. TCRdb keeps only in-frame clones here, not all; method: immunoSEQ multiplex PCR. The table shows more than 250,000 clones, with around 90% occurring only once. CDR1 is SGHDN, CDR2 FVKESK, per germline. The CDR3 length is 15 residues. The TCR originated in a young woman in good health and CMV-seronegative. The sequenced sample consisted of PBMCs. This sequence joins TRBV14 and TRBJ2-2; weak D call: TRBD2 (5 bases). The CDR3 reads CASSQGVGSTGELFF. The CDR3 region has the DNA TGTGCCAGCAGCCAAGGGGTGGGCAGCACCGGGGAACTGTTTTTT.